This T cell receptor (beta chain) was sequenced for a study of T cell responses to AZD1222 COVID-19 vaccine. Trimming took 6 bases from V and 4 from J; bases not matched to a gene: 6. Germline values: CDR1 SQVTM, CDR2 ANQGSEA. The CDR3 totals 13 residues. As for this clone: What it binds is unknown. Distinct nucleotide sequences in the sample also encode this CDR3.

Study-wide results and limits: Just 5 or 6 AZD1222 recipients tested seropositive at baseline. The repertoires were collected only after the peak T cell response. The donor cohort was predominantly white British with a female majority, and clonal diversity may have been underestimated. Variant regions that are unmutated are reportedly the target of nearly half of spike-specific TCRs.

Profiled with immunoSEQ multiplex PCR; TCRdb holds only in-frame clones, not every one. The sample includes around 100,000 clones, about nine tenths seen only once; the top ten take roughly 1.4%. The clonotype comes from an adult in good health. The starting material was peripheral blood, obtained on day 0 of AZD1222 vaccination. This chain uses TRBV29-1 with TRBJ1-1, with 9 positions matching TRBD1. DNA of the CDR3: TGCAGCGTGCTGGGACAGGGAAGCACTGAAGCTTTCTTT. Translated: CSVLGQGSTEAFF.